The next 26 T cell receptor beta chains were all read from a single sample in a study of CD8+CD57+ T cells in acquired aplastic anemia (dated by TCRdb to 2017 to 2018). The listed sequencing device is Illumina HiSeq 2000. Genomic DNA was used as template for profiling of TCR beta VDJ combinations and CDR3 sequences. The public reads were quality trimmed at Q25 with fastp and then assembled into clones with MiXCR by TCRdb, keeping productive beta chains. Rows merge per CDR3 protein into single entries with the most common DNA and genes. The sample includes around 180,000 distinct CDR3 sequences, with 48% observed a single time. Clones ranked in the top ten supply roughly 13% of the sample. The patients picked for sequencing were ones in whom flow cytometry had shown an expansion of CD8+CD57+ cells. What was sequenced was sorted CD4+, CD8+, or CD8+CD57+ T cells (not recorded which) from PBMCs. The receptor set was obtained from a human donor with aplastic anemia.

The chain links TRBV2 to TRBJ1-1, with D possibly matching TRBD1 (6 bases). Germline loops: CDR1 SNHLY, CDR2 FYNNEI. CDR3 size: 13 residues. Trimming removed 6 bases from V and 8 bases from J, with 16 bases in between. CDR3 protein: CASRGEGGAEAFF. The CDR3 region has the DNA TGTGCCAGCAGAGGTGAGGGGGGGGCGGAAGCTTTCTTT.

On this clonotype: In this CDR3 the conserved last residue, phenylalanine or tryptophan, is missing, so a read error is likely. The V and J genes are TRBV20-1 and TRBJ2-7; perhaps TRBD1 as D (6 bases). Trimming removed 6 bases from V and 0 bases from J, with 18 bases in between. CDR3 length equals 15 residues. Germline V gene lookup returns CDR1 DFQATT and CDR2 SNEGSKA (reference sequence). CDR3 amino acids: CSASNTGTPSYEQYS. The DNA of the CDR3 is TGCAGTGCCAGCAACACAGGGACCCCCTCCTACGAGCAGTACTCC.

In this sample, this clonotype turned up a few times. The chain uses TRBV5-8 and TRBJ1-6, with no clear D. Germline V gives CDR1 SGHTS, CDR2 YDEGEE. CDR3 length equals 13 residues. V was clipped by 0 bases and J by 7 bases, with 5 bases between them. For the CDR3, the DNA is TGTGCCAGCAGCTTGGGGATCAATTCACCCCTCCACTTT. Amino acid sequence: CASSLGINSPLHF.

This clonotype came up a few times. A much more abundant neighbour one base away suggests this may be a read error. The rearrangement uses TRBV2 and TRBJ2-3; 12 bases are shared with TRBD2. Germline loops: CDR1 SNHLY, CDR2 FYNNEI. The CDR3 extends over 17 amino acids. The CDR3, as DNA: TGTGCCGGCAGTGAAGAACTAGCGGGGGGACGGTCGGATACGCAGTATTTT. This sequence encodes CAGSEELAGGRSDTQYF.

This clonotype was seen just once. V usage is TRBV11-2 and J usage is TRBJ2-2, with TRBD2 as a possible D gene (7 bases). This CDR3 is 18 amino acids long. The germline V and J ends were trimmed by 0 bases and 0 bases, with 14 bases remaining between them. Germline CDR1 and CDR2: SGHAT and FQNNGV. CDR3 sequence reads: CASSLDRVGGPNTGELFF. The CDR3 DNA follows: TGTGCCAGCAGCTTAGATCGAGTGGGGGGGCCGAACACCGGGGAGCTGTTTTTT.

This clonotype was found a few times. Because the CDR3 is missing its conserved closing phenylalanine or tryptophan, this is likely a read error. The chain is built from TRBV13 and TRBJ2-3; D remains unclear. The germline V gene has CDR1 PRHDT and CDR2 FYEKMQ (reference sequence). V was clipped by 6 bases and J by 0 bases, with 16 bases between them. The CDR3 is 16 amino acids. The CDR3 sequence: CASSYVSDLSTDTQYL. The DNA of the CDR3 is TGTGCCAGCAGTTACGTGTCCGACCTTAGCACAGATACGCAGTATCTT.

The table lists this clonotype with many counts. J is TRBJ1-2 and V is TRBV5-4, with 7 positions matching TRBD1. Germline CDR1 reads SGHNT; CDR2 reads YYREEE (reference sequence). Germline trimming cut 4 bases from V and 7 bases from J; bases unmatched to any gene: 7. The CDR3 is made up of 13 amino acids. CDR3 sequence: CASSPDRSSGYTF. In nucleotides, the CDR3 is TGTGCCAGCAGCCCGGACAGGTCGAGTGGCTACACCTTC.

The V gene is TRBV24-1, the J gene TRBJ2-5, with 14 bases identical to TRBD2. In germline, CDR1 is KGHDR, CDR2 SFDVKD. The V gene end was trimmed by 6 bases and the J gene end by 4 bases; junction bases not matched to a gene: 6. The CDR3 covers 16 residues. DNA for the CDR3: TGTGCCACCAGTACGACTAGCGGGGGGGGTGGAGAGACCCAGTACTTC. Its protein product is CATSTTSGGGGETQYF.

The chain uses TRBV7-2 and TRBJ2-7; the D gene is possibly TRBD1 (5 bases). Trimming took 1 base from V and 5 from J, leaving 9 bases between them. The CDR3 contains 13 residues. Germline values: CDR1 SGHTA, CDR2 FQGNSA. This CDR3 is CASSLVLGDEQYF. The CDR3, as DNA: TGTGCCAGCAGCTTAGTCTTAGGGGACGAGCAGTACTTC.

This clonotype was observed a handful of times. This may be a read error: a much more frequent sequence differs by one nucleotide. The chain joins TRBV20-1 to TRBJ1-5; D is unclear. Germline V lookup: CDR1 DFQATT, CDR2 SNEGSKA (reference sequence). The CDR3 is made up of 14 amino acids. CDR3 nucleotides: TGCAGTGCTAGAGGGGTTTTCGGCAATCAGCCCCTGCATTTT. This encodes CSARGVFGNQPLHF.

The chain carries TRBV28 and TRBJ1-2, with D possibly being TRBD1 (6 bases). Deletions cut 6 bases from V and 3 bases from J, with 14 bases between. Germline CDR1 is MDHEN and CDR2 is SYDVKM. The CDR3 is made up of 14 amino acids. CDR3 protein: CASSLQGLDYGYTF. CDR3 in DNA: TGTGCCAGCAGCCTACAGGGTCTAGACTATGGCTACACCTTC.

This clonotype turned up a few times. Written as DNA, the CDR3 is TGTGCCAGCAGTTTAGGTACTAGCGGAGAGCAGTTCTTC. It is translated as CASSLGTSGEQFF. The chain couples TRBV28 to TRBJ2-1; 8 positions match TRBD2. CDR1 is MDHEN and CDR2 is SYDVKM in the germline V gene. Losses at the gene ends were 2 bases for V and 10 bases for J; bases not matched to a gene: 4. The CDR3 loop spans 13 amino acids.

This clonotype has a handful of counts. The rearrangement uses TRBV7-3 and TRBJ2-3; D might be TRBD2 (6 bases). The CDR3 loop spans 16 amino acids. CDR1 and CDR2 from the germline V gene are SGHTA and FQGTGA. Trimming left V 3 bases short and J 2 bases short, with 15 bases between. The CDR3 loop is CASSLGPGLNTDTQYF. The CDR3, as DNA: TGTGCCAGCAGCTTGGGGCCGGGACTCAACACAGATACGCAGTATTTT. Drawing the rest from reference TRBV7-3 and TRBJ2-3, the complete variable domain is GAGVSQTPSNKVTEKGKYVELRCDPISGHTALYWYRQSLGQGPEFLIYFQGTGAADDSGLPNDRFFAVRPEGSVSTLKIQRTERGDSAVYLCASSLGPGLNTDTQYFGPGTRLTVL.

The V and J genes are TRBV7-6 and TRBJ1-4; possibly TRBD1 for D (5 bases). Between the trimmed V and J ends, which lost 3 bases and 7 bases, there was a span of 12 bases. The germline V gene encodes CDR1 SGHVS and CDR2 FNYEAQ. The CDR3 loop spans 14 amino acids. CDR3 nucleotides: TGTGCCAGCAGCTTGGGGGGGATTGCTGAAAAACTGTTTTTT. Protein product: CASSLGGIAEKLFF.

V is TRBV19 and J is TRBJ1-1; D is perhaps TRBD1 (5 bases). The CDR3 loop spans 12 amino acids. Germline V gene data show CDR1 as LNHDA and CDR2 as SQIVND (reference sequence). V lost 5 bases and J 9 bases, leaving 13 bases between the germline ends. The DNA of the CDR3 is TGTGCCAGTAGTGGCACCGGGACGAAAGCTTTCTTT. This encodes CASSGTGTKAFF.

This chain connects TRBV19 to TRBJ2-7, with a weak D call TRBD1 (6 bases). CDR1 LNHDA and CDR2 SQIVND come from the germline V gene (reference sequence). Trimming left V 3 bases short and J 0 bases short, with 12 bases between. The CDR3 is 15 amino acids. CDR3 sequence (DNA): TGTGCCAGTAGTATCGGGGCAGGGGCCTCCTACGAGCAGTACTTC. It is translated as CASSIGAGASYEQYF.

This clonotype was counted at least ten times. V is TRBV9 and J is TRBJ2-7; 8 bases line up with TRBD2. With 0 bases clipped from V and 3 bases from J, the junction kept 8 bases outside the gene matches. The CDR3 extends over 16 amino acids. Germline V lookup: CDR1 SGDLS, CDR2 YYNGEE. CDR3 bases: TGTGCCAGCAGCGTAGCATCTAGCGGGCCGATCTACGAGCAGTACTTC. This gives the protein CASSVASSGPIYEQYF. The full variable domain, with the rest looked up from reference TRBV9 and TRBJ2-7, is DSGVTQTPKHLITATGQRVTLRCSPRSGDLSVYWYQQSLDQGLQFLIQYYNGEERAKGNILERFSAQQFPDLHSELNLSSLELGDSALYFCASSVASSGPIYEQYFGPGTRLTVT.

The table lists this clonotype with many counts. The CDR3 bases are TGCAGTGCTAGAAGGGACAGGGGCTCTGGAAACACCATATATTTT. Encoded protein: CSARRDRGSGNTIYF. The chain joins TRBV20-1 to TRBJ1-3; 10 nucleotides match TRBD1. With 2 bases clipped from V and 0 bases from J, the junction kept 1 base outside the gene matches. CDR3 length equals 15 residues. CDR1 DFQATT and CDR2 SNEGSKA come from the germline V gene (reference sequence).

This sequence joins TRBV6-1 and TRBJ2-7; D unclear. V was cut by 6 bases and J by 5 bases, with 14 bases left in between. CDR3 length: 13 residues. The V gene's germline CDR1 is MNHNS and CDR2 SASEGT. The CDR3 coding sequence is TGTGCCAGCAGAGCCGACCCGGTCCACGAGCAGTACTTC. It yields the protein CASRADPVHEQYF.

This clonotype has only a few counts. The CDR3 DNA reads as TGCAGTGCTAGGTCGGGGCATGGCTACACCTTC. Its translation: CSARSGHGYTF. The chain joins TRBV20-1 to TRBJ1-2, with D possibly being TRBD1 (5 bases). Germline V gene lookup returns CDR1 DFQATT and CDR2 SNEGSKA (reference sequence). V was shortened by 3 bases and J by 6 bases, with 8 bases between the two germline ends. The CDR3 runs to 11 residues.

The chain couples TRBV10-1 to TRBJ2-7; 7 positions agree with TRBD1. This CDR3 has 15 residues. CDR1 is WNHNN, CDR2 SYGVQD, per germline (reference sequence). The V and J ends lost 6 bases and 5 bases, in that order; junction bases with no gene match: 13. For the CDR3, the DNA is TGCGCCAGCAGCGACTTCCGGGACAGCCTCCACGAGCAGTACTTC. It codes for CASSDFRDSLHEQYF.

V and J are TRBV5-1 and TRBJ2-3; the match to TRBD2 covers 9 bases. Germline V lookup: CDR1 SGHRS, CDR2 YFSETQ. V was pared by 6 bases and J by 4 bases, with 6 bases of the junction left unmatched. The CDR3 sequence is 14 residues long. The CDR3 here is CASTARTSADTQYF. The DNA for the CDR3 is TGCGCCAGCACGGCGCGGACTAGCGCAGATACGCAGTATTTT.

The chain combines TRBV5-1 with TRBJ2-5; perhaps TRBD1 as D (6 bases). CDR1 is SGHRS and CDR2 is YFSETQ in the germline V gene. Trimming took off 3 bases at V and 9 bases at J, with 9 bases between the two ends. The CDR3 sequence is 11 residues long. The CDR3 loop is CASSSQGPQYF. The DNA of the CDR3 is TGCGCCAGCAGCTCACAGGGACCCCAGTACTTC.

This clonotype was counted many times. This chain links TRBV7-2 with TRBJ2-5; D may correspond to TRBD1 or TRBD2 (6 bases each). V lost 2 bases and J lost 4, with 14 bases in between. The germline V gene encodes CDR1 SGHTA and CDR2 FQGNSA. The CDR3 has 15 amino acids. The CDR3 DNA follows: TGTGCCAGCAGCTTAATAGGGGGGCGGGGAGAGACCCAGTACTTC. Protein product: CASSLIGGRGETQYF.

V is TRBV2 and J is TRBJ2-7; 11 bases map to TRBD1. The germline CDR1 and CDR2 sequences are SNHLY and FYNNEI. The length of the CDR3 is 14 residues. After removal of 6 bases from V and 4 bases from J, the junction contained 5 bases not matched to a gene. CDR3 residues: CASSGGQGVYEQYF. CDR3 coding DNA: TGTGCCAGCAGCGGGGGACAGGGGGTATACGAGCAGTACTTC.

This clonotype was seen more than once but under ten times. This chain links TRBV10-3 with TRBJ2-1; D is ambiguous. Germline values: CDR1 ENHRY, CDR2 SYGVKD. V was clipped by 3 bases and J by 5 bases, with 11 bases between them. The CDR3 sequence is 14 residues long. The CDR3 reads CAISDGENHNEQFF. CDR3 nucleotides: TGTGCCATCAGTGATGGTGAGAACCACAATGAGCAGTTCTTC.